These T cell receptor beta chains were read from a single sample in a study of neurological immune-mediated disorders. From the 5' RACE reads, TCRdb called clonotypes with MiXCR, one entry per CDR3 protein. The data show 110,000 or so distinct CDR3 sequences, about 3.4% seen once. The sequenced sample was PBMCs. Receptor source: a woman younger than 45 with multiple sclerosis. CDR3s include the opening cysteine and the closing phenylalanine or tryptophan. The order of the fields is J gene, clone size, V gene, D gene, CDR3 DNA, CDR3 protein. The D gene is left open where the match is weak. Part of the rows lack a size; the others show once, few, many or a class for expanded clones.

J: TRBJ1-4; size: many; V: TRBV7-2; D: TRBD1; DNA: TGTGCCAGCAGCTTAGCCGGGACAGGGAATGAAAAACTGTTTTTT; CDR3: CASSLAGTGNEKLFF
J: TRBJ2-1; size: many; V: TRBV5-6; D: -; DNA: TGTGCCAGCAGCTTGCCGGGAGCCAATGAGCAGTTCTTC; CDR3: CASSLPGANEQFF
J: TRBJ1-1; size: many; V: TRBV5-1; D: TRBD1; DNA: TGCGCCAGCAGCCGGTTCAGGGGGACGGTGAACACTGAAGCTTTCTTT; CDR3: CASSRFRGTVNTEAFF
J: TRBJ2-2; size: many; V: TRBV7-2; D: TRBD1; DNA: TGTGCCAGCAGCGCGCAGGGGGAAACCGGGGAGCTGTTTTTT; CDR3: CASSAQGETGELFF
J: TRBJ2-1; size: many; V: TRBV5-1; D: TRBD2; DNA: TGCGCCAGCAGCTTGGGACTAGCGGGGACGGATGAGCAGTTCTTC; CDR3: CASSLGLAGTDEQFF
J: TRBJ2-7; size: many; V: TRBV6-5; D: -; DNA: TGTGCCAGCAGATCAGGGTGGAGTTCCTACGAGCAGTACTTC; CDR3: CASRSGWSSYEQYF
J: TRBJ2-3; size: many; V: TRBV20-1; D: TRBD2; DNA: TGCAGTGCAAGGACTAGCGGGGCCCAAAGCACAGATACGCAGTATTTT; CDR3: CSARTSGAQSTDTQYF
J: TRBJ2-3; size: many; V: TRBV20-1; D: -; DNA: TGCAGTGCCAGACCCGTCACAGATACGCAGTATTTT; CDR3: CSARPVTDTQYF
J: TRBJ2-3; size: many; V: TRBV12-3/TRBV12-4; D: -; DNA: TGTGCCAGCAGGCAGGGAAGCACAGATACGCAGTATTTT; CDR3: CASRQGSTDTQYF
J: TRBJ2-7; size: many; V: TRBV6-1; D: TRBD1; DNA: TGTGCCAGCAGTAACCCGGACAGGGTAGGCGAGCAGTACTTC; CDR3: CASSNPDRVGEQYF
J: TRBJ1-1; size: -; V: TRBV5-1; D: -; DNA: TGCGCCAGCAGCCGGGCCGGCCCGAACACTGAAGCTTTCTTT; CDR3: CASSRAGPNTEAFF
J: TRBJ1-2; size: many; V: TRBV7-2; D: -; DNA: TGTGCCAGCAGCTTAGAATCAGGCGTCAGCTATGGCTACACCTTC; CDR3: CASSLESGVSYGYTF
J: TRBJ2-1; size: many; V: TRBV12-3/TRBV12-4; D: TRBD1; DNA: TGTGCCAGCAGTTTATGGACAGGGGGCGATGAGCAGTTCTTC; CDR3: CASSLWTGGDEQFF
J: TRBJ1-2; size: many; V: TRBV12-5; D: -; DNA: TGTGCTAGTGGTTTGGTGGCGTCGGCCTCCGCCGGAGGCTACACCTTC; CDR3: CASGLVASASAGGYTF
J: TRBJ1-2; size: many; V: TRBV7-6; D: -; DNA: TGTGCCAGCAGCTTAACCATGGGGCCAGGGGGCTACACCTTC; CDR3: CASSLTMGPGGYTF
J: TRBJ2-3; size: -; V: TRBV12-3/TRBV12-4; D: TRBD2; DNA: TGTGCCAGCACACCAGCGGGAGGGCCTCTAGATACGCAGTATTTT; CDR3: CASTPAGGPLDTQYF
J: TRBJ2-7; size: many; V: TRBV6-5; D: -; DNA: TGTGCCAGCAGTTATTTCAGGTGCTTAGACTACGAGCAGTACTTC; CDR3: CASSYFRCLDYEQYF
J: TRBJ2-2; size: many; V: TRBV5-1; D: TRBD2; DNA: TGCGCCAGCAGCTTGACTAGCGGGAGGGCTGGCACCGGGGAGCTGTTTTTT; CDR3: CASSLTSGRAGTGELFF
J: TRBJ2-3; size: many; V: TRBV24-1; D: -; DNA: TGTGCCACCAGTGACGTGGGAGGAGCAGGAGATACGCAGTATTTT; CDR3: CATSDVGGAGDTQYF
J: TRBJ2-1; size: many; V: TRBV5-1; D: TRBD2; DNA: TGCGCCAGCAGCTCGGGCGGGAGGGGTGAGCAGTTCTTC; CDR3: CASSSGGRGEQFF
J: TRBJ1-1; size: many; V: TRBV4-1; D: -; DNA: TGCGCCAGCAGCTGGATCGGAGACACTGAAGCTTTCTTT; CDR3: CASSWIGDTEAFF
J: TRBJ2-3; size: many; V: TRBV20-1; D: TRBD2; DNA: TGCAGTGCGGGGACTAGCATAGATACGCAGTATTTT; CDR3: CSAGTSIDTQYF
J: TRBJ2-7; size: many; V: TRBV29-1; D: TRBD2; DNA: TGCAGCGTAGATGTAAGCGGGAGGGCCGACTACGAGCAGTACTTC; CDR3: CSVDVSGRADYEQYF
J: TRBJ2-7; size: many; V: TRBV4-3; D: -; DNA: TGCGCCAGCAGCCAAGGGCAGGGACTGGAGGCCTACGAGCAGTACTTC; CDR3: CASSQGQGLEAYEQYF
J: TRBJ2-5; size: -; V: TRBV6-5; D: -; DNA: TGTGCCAGCAGCAGGACAGAGAAAGAGACCCAGTACTTC; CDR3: CASSRTEKETQYF
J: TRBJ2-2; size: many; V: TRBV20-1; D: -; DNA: TGCAGTGGGGCCAATGGGGACACCGGGGAGCTGTTTTTT; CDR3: CSGANGDTGELFF
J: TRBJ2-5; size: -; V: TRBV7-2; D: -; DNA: TGTGCCAGCAGTATTGAACGTTACCAAGAGACCCAGTACTTC; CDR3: CASSIERYQETQYF
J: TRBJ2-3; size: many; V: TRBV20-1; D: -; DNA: TGCAGTGCTAGGGACCGACTGGGCCTCCCGGATACGCAGTATTTT; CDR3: CSARDRLGLPDTQYF
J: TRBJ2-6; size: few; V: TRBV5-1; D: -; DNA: TGCGCCAGCAGGGACTCTGGGGCCAAAGTCCTGACTTTC; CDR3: CASRDSGAKVLTF
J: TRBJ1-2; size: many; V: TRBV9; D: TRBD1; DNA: TGTGCCAGCAGCCCTCAGACAGGGGGAGATGGCTACACCTTC; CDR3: CASSPQTGGDGYTF
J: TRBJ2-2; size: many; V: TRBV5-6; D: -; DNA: TGTGCCAGCAGCCACGCCCGGGGTGTCACCGGGGAGCTGTTTTTT; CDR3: CASSHARGVTGELFF
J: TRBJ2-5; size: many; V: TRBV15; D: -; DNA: TGTGCCACCAGATCTAACGGGGGCTTAGAGACCCAGTACTTC; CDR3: CATRSNGGLETQYF
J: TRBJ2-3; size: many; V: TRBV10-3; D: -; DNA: TGTGCCATCAGTGAAGGGACCACGGGGACAGATACGCAGTATTTT; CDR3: CAISEGTTGTDTQYF
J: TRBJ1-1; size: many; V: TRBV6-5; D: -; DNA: TGTGCCACCCGGGGGGGGATGACTGAAGCTTTCTTT; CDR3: CATRGGMTEAFF
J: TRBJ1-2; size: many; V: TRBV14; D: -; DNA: TGTGCCAGCAGCCAAGGACAGAGCTATGGCTACACCTTC; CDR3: CASSQGQSYGYTF
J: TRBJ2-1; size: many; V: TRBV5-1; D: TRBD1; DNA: TGCGCCAGCAGCTTACGGACAGGGGGTGATGAGCAGTTCTTC; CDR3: CASSLRTGGDEQFF
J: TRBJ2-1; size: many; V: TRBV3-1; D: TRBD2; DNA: TGTGCCAGCAGCCAATTAGCGGGAGGGCCCGCCAATGAGCAGTTCTTC; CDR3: CASSQLAGGPANEQFF
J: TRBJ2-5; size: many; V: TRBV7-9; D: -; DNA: TGTGCCAGCAGCTTAGACAGACGCGAGTACTTC; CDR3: CASSLDRREYF
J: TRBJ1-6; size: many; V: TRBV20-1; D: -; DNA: TGCAGTGCTAGTTTCCCCGAGGGGGACTCACCCCTCCACTTT; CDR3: CSASFPEGDSPLHF
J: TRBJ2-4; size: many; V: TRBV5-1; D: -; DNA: TGCGCCAGCAGCGACGGGGGCTCCGTGGACATTCAGTACTTC; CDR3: CASSDGGSVDIQYF
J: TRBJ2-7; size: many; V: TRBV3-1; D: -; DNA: TGTGCCAGCAGCCAAGTGGCAGGCTCGTCCCACGAGCAGTACTTC; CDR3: CASSQVAGSSHEQYF
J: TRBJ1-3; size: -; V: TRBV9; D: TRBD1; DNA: TGTGCCAGCAGCGCCACCGGGACAGGTTGGAACACCATATATTTT; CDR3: CASSATGTGWNTIYF
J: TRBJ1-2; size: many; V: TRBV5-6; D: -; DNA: TGTGCCAGCAGCTTGTGGGTCAGCTTTACTAACTATGGCTACACCTTC; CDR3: CASSLWVSFTNYGYTF
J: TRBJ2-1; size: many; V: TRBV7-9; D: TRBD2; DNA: TGTGCCAGCACTCAATTGGGTCTTAGCGGGGCCTACAATGAGCAGTTCTTC; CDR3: CASTQLGLSGAYNEQFF
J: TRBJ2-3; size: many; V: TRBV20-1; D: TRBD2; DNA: TGCAGTGCTAGAAGGGAGCGGACTAGCGGGGGGGCCGGTGATACGCAGTATTTT; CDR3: CSARRERTSGGAGDTQYF
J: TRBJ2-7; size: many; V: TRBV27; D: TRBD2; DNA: TGTGCCAGCAGTCCGCGAACGGGGGTAGCGGGATCCTACGAGCAGTACTTC; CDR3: CASSPRTGVAGSYEQYF
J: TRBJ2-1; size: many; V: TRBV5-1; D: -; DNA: TGCGCCAGCAGCTTAGATGCGGCAAATGAGCAGTTCTTC; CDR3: CASSLDAANEQFF
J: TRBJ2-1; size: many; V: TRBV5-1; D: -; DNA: TGCGCCAGCAGCAAACAAAGTTCGGACACAGCCTACAATGAGCAGTTCTTC; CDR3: CASSKQSSDTAYNEQFF
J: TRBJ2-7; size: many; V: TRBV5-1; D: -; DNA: TGCGCCAGCAGACCTGACAGCTCCTACGAGCAGTACTTC; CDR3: CASRPDSSYEQYF
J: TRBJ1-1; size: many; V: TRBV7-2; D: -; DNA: TGTGCCAGCAGCTTAATACTCGGTGACACTGAAGCTTTCTTT; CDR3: CASSLILGDTEAFF
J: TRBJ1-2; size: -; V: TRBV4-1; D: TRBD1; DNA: TGCGCCAGCAGGACCCCGGGACAGGGGTACCGTGGCTACACCTTC; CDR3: CASRTPGQGYRGYTF
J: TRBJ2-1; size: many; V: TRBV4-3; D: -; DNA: TGCGCCAGCAGCCAAGGGGGGGGACAGGAGCAGTTCTTC; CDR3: CASSQGGGQEQFF
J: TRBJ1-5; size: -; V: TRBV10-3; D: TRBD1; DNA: TGTGCCAGCGCGGGACAGGAGGAGAGGAACCAGAATTTT; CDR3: CASAGQEERNQNF
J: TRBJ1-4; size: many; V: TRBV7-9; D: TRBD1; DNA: TGTGCCAGCAGCTTACCAGACAGGGGTGATGAAAAACTGTTTTTT; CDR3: CASSLPDRGDEKLFF
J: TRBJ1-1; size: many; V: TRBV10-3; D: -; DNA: TGTGCCATCAGACAGGGTCTGAACACTGAAGCTTTCTTT; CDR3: CAIRQGLNTEAFF
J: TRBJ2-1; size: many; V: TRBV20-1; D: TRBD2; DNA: TGCAGTGCTAGTGCGGGGGGGGGCTACAATGAGCAGTTCTTC; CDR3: CSASAGGGYNEQFF
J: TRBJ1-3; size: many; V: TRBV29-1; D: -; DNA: TGCAGCGTTGAGTCTGATGGGAACACCATATATTTT; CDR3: CSVESDGNTIYF